The 18 T cell receptor beta chains listed next were all sequenced from one sample in a study of shared clonotypes between healthy human individuals. TCRdb's table, derived via immunoSEQ multiplex PCR, lists solely in-frame clones and lacks some. The sample carries about 2.4 million clones, approximately 90% recorded once. Material for sequencing was naive CD4+ T cells sorted from blood. The subset is: CD45RA+ positively selected. Source of these receptors: a man younger than 30 in good health.

The chain combines TRBV4-3 with TRBJ1-5, with no clear D. The CDR3 has 15 amino acids. Germline loops: CDR1 LGHNA, CDR2 YSLEER. Trimming left V 0 bases short and J 9 bases short, with 15 bases between. In DNA, the CDR3 is TGCGCCAGCAGCCAAGATCCGGGCAGCACATCGCCCCAGCATTTT. Translating it yields CASSQDPGSTSPQHF.

The CDR3 here is CASGEGGTEAFF. DNA of the CDR3: TGTGCCAGTGGGGAGGGAGGCACTGAAGCTTTCTTT. This chain joins TRBV28 and TRBJ1-1, with no clear D. The CDR3 totals 12 residues. Germline V gene data show CDR1 as MDHEN and CDR2 as SYDVKM. Trimming took off 9 bases at V and 4 bases at J, with 12 bases between the two ends.

The chain links TRBV2 to TRBJ2-3; no reliable D call. The CDR3 is 14 amino acids. With 5 bases removed from V and 4 bases from J, the gap between germline ends came to 13 bases. CDR1 is SNHLY, CDR2 FYNNEI, per germline. CDR3 bases: TGTGCCAGCAGTCCAGTGATCCGATCAGATACGCAGTATTTT. This gives the protein CASSPVIRSDTQYF.

A few counts support this clone. The chain combines TRBV27 with TRBJ2-7; tentative D call: TRBD2 (6 bases). The CDR3 contains 15 residues. Germline V gene lookup returns CDR1 MNHEY and CDR2 SMNVEV (reference sequence). V was trimmed by 1 base and J by 2 bases, leaving 12 bases between them. CDR3 coding DNA: TGTGCCAGCAGTTTATTGGCGGGAACTACCTACGAGCAGTACTTC. Its protein is CASSLLAGTTYEQYF.

Comments on this clone: At the DNA level, this CDR3 is encoded by other sequences in the same sample as well. The chain is built from TRBV28 and TRBJ2-6; perhaps TRBD1 as D (6 bases). Trimming cost V 3 bases and J 2 bases, with 8 bases left between them. Germline V gene data show CDR1 as MDHEN and CDR2 as SYDVKM. The CDR3 has 15 residues. In nucleotides, the CDR3 is TGTGCCAGCAGTTTCAGGGGAGCTGGGGCCAACGTCCTGACTTTC. Protein sequence: CASSFRGAGANVLTF.

This chain joins TRBV5-1 and TRBJ1-2, with 8 bases identical to TRBD1. Looked up from germline, CDR1 is SGHRS and CDR2 is YFSETQ. Trimming removed 0 bases from V and 7 bases from J; junction bases left unmatched: 5. The CDR3 runs to 14 residues. CDR3 protein: CASSLDQGARGYTF. In DNA, the CDR3 is TGCGCCAGCAGCTTGGACCAGGGGGCACGTGGCTACACCTTC. Full variable domain (rest looked up from reference TRBV5-1 and TRBJ1-2): KAGVTQTPRYLIKTRGQQVTLSCSPISGHRSVSWYQQTPGQGLQFLFEYFSETQRNKGNFPGRFSGRQFSNSRSEMNVSTLELGDSALYLCASSLDQGARGYTFGSGTRLTVV.

V gene TRBV30 combines with J gene TRBJ1-1; perhaps TRBD1 as D (5 bases). Between the trimmed V and J ends, which lost 8 bases and 2 bases, there was a span of 15 bases. CDR3 length: 13 residues. CDR1 and CDR2 from the germline V gene are GTSNPN and SVGIG (reference sequence). The CDR3 sequence: CAGVRGPNTEAFF. DNA of the CDR3: TGTGCCGGGGTTCGGGGACCAAACACTGAAGCTTTCTTT.

The chain joins TRBV30 to TRBJ1-2; no clear D. The V end was cut by 2 bases, the J end by 8 bases, with 12 bases between. The CDR3 consists of 12 residues. CDR1 is GTSNPN, CDR2 SVGIG, per germline (reference sequence). The DNA for the CDR3 is TGTGCCTGGAGTCGTGACGGCCCAGGCTACACCTTC. Translation gives CAWSRDGPGYTF.

The chain joins TRBV2 to TRBJ2-1; TRBD2 matches 8 bases. CDR3 length: 17 amino acids. CDR1 and CDR2 (germline): SNHLY, FYNNEI. J lost 2 bases, V lost 3 bases, and 9 bases had no gene match. The CDR3 DNA sequence: TGTGCCAGCAGTGAGGGATTTAGCGGGAAGCCCTACAATGAGCAGTTCTTC. Its protein product is CASSEGFSGKPYNEQFF.

J is TRBJ2-5 and V is TRBV2, with 11 bases identical to TRBD1. Germline V CDR1 and CDR2: SNHLY, FYNNEI. The CDR3 is 15 amino acids. V dropped 6 bases and J dropped 2; count of bases not matched to a gene: 5. The CDR3 loop is CASSEDRGPQETQYF. For the CDR3, the DNA is TGTGCCAGCAGCGAGGACAGGGGGCCTCAAGAGACCCAGTACTTC.

CDR3 DNA sequence: TGTGCCAGCGGCCAACTAGCGGGGCTCTATGAGCAGTTCTTC. It is translated as CASGQLAGLYEQFF. The chain uses TRBV6-1 and TRBJ2-1, with 10 bases identical to TRBD2. The CDR3 length is 14 residues. Germline V lookup: CDR1 MNHNS, CDR2 SASEGT. The J segment lost 8 bases and the V segment lost 8 bases, leaving 9 bases of the junction unmatched.

As regards this clone: The same CDR3 is also encoded by other DNA sequences in this sample. The V call is TRBV5-1, the J call TRBJ1-5; no reliable D call. V gave up 0 bases and J gave up 6 bases, with 7 bases separating them. The CDR3 has 13 amino acids. From germline, CDR1 is SGHRS and CDR2 YFSETQ. The DNA of the CDR3 is TGCGCCAGCAGCTTGGCCGGTAGTCAGCCCCAGCATTTT. Translated, it gives CASSLAGSQPQHF.

The chain recombines TRBV9 with TRBJ1-1, with 10 bases fitting TRBD1. The junction had 8 bases not matched to a gene; V was cut back by 4 bases and J by 5 bases. This CDR3 spans 15 amino acids. From germline, CDR1 is SGDLS and CDR2 YYNGEE. The CDR3 DNA reads TGTGCCAGCAGCACCGGACGGACAGGGGGAACTGAAGCTTTCTTT. Protein product: CASSTGRTGGTEAFF.

Remarks on this clone: The sample holds other DNA sequences that translate to the same CDR3. This chain uses TRBV5-1 with TRBJ2-3, with 12 nucleotides matching TRBD2. This CDR3 is built from 16 residues. Trimming removed 5 bases from V and 0 bases from J; junction bases left unmatched: 4. The V gene's germline CDR1 is SGHRS and CDR2 YFSETQ. In DNA, the CDR3 is TGCGCCAGCAGAGGAGGGACTAGCGGGAGCACAGATACGCAGTATTTT. As protein: CASRGGTSGSTDTQYF.

This clone appeared a single time. The V and J genes are TRBV5-4 and TRBJ2-7; possibly TRBD2 for D (6 bases). Trimming removed 5 bases at V and 3 bases at J, with 12 bases between. The CDR3 runs to 13 residues. Looked up from germline, CDR1 is SGHNT and CDR2 is YYREEE (reference sequence). The CDR3 is CASRLAASYEQYF. CDR3 DNA sequence: TGTGCCAGCAGACTAGCCGCTAGCTACGAGCAGTACTTC.

V gene TRBV7-2 combines with J gene TRBJ1-4; TRBD1 is a possible D gene (6 bases). The CDR3 has 16 residues. Germline CDR1 is SGHTA and CDR2 is FQGNSA. V was cut by 5 bases and J by 3 bases, with 16 bases left in between. The CDR3 DNA reads as TGTGCCAGCAGCCATGAGGTCAGGGGACCTAATGAAAAACTGTTTTTT. It is translated as CASSHEVRGPNEKLFF.

The chain joins TRBV6-5 to TRBJ2-3, with D perhaps TRBD1 or TRBD2 (5 bases each). Germline V gives CDR1 MNHEY, CDR2 SVGAGI. The CDR3 runs to 15 residues. V was clipped by 6 bases and J by 0 bases, with 13 bases between them. The CDR3 sequence is CASSPQGASTDTQYF. CDR3 nucleotides: TGTGCCAGCAGCCCCCAGGGAGCTAGCACAGATACGCAGTATTTT.

The chain employs TRBV5-1 and TRBJ1-2, with 9 positions matching TRBD1. Germline CDR1 reads SGHRS; CDR2 reads YFSETQ. This CDR3 is 14 amino acids long. The trim removed 4 bases at V and 6 bases at J, leaving 7 bases unmatched. Here the CDR3 DNA reads TGCGCCAGCAGCGTGTATGGGACAGGGAATGGCTACACCTTC. Residues: CASSVYGTGNGYTF. Filled out from reference TRBV5-1 and TRBJ1-2, the complete variable domain reads KAGVTQTPRYLIKTRGQQVTLSCSPISGHRSVSWYQQTPGQGLQFLFEYFSETQRNKGNFPGRFSGRQFSNSRSEMNVSTLELGDSALYLCASSVYGTGNGYTFGSGTRLTVV.